Shown below are 3 T cell receptor beta chains from a single sample sequenced in a study of a mutant IDH1 vaccine in newly diagnosed glioma. TCRdb's copy holds only in-frame clones and misses some; the assay was immunoSEQ multiplex PCR. The sample includes some 120,000 clones, over 75% of them seen just once. Described time point: week 11, during vaccination. Doses consisted of 300 ug of mutant IDH1 20-mer peptide each, paired with topical imiquimod. Antigens of these TCRs are unknown. Sequenced here: PBMCs, sampled from a glioma patient whose treatment included an IDH1 peptide vaccine. The source of these receptors is a middle-aged man with glioma.

V and J are TRBV18 and TRBJ1-3; TRBD1 matches at 8 bases. CDR1 KGHSH and CDR2 LQKENI come from the germline V gene. This CDR3 comprises 17 residues. V was clipped by 6 bases and J by 0 bases; unmatched bases: 10. The CDR3 DNA reads as TGTGCCAGCTCGTCGACAGGGGCTCGCCTCTCTGGAAACACCATATATTTT. It encodes CASSSTGARLSGNTIYF.

This sequence joins TRBV5-6 and TRBJ2-7; D gene uncertain. CDR1 is SGHDT, CDR2 YYEEEE, per germline. This CDR3 contains 12 residues. V was pared by 0 bases and J by 9 bases, with 10 bases between. The CDR3 DNA is TGTGCCAGCAGCTTGGACGGCCAGCGGCAGTACTTC. It translates to CASSLDGQRQYF.

The table lists this clone with a few counts. The chain couples TRBV7-9 to TRBJ1-1; D is ambiguous. This CDR3 region has 17 residues. Germline V gene lookup returns CDR1 SEHNR and CDR2 FQNEAQ (reference sequence). Trimming took off 5 bases at V and 3 bases at J, with 22 bases between the two ends. CDR3 sequence: CASSHRTAAIRDTEAFF. For the CDR3, the DNA is TGTGCCAGCAGCCATAGGACCGCCGCAATAAGGGACACTGAAGCTTTCTTT. Looking up the rest from reference TRBV7-9 and TRBJ1-1 gives the full variable domain: DTGVSQNPRHKITKRGQNVTFRCDPISEHNRLYWYRQTLGQGPEFLTYFQNEAQLEKSRLLSDRFSAERPKGSFSTLEIQRTEQGDSAMYLCASSHRTAAIRDTEAFFGQGTRLTVV.